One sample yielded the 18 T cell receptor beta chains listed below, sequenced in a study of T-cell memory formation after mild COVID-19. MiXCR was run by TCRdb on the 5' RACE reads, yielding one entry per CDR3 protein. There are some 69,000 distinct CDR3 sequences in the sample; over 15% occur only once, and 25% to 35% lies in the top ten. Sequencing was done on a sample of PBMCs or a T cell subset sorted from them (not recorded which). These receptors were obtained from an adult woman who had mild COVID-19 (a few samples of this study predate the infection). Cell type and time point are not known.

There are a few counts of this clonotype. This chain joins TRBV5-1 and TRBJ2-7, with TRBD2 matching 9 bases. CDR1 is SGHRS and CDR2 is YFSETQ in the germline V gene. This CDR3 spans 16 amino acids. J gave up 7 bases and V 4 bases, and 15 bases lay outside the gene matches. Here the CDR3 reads CASSIGPGLAWGEQYF. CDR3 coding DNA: TGCGCCAGCAGCATCGGGCCGGGACTAGCCTGGGGGGAGCAGTACTTC.

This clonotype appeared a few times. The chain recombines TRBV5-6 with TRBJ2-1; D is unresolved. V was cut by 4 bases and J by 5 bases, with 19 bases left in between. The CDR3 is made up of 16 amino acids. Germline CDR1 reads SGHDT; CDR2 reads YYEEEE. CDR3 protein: CASSPLALPTNNEQFF. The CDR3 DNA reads TGTGCCAGCAGCCCGCTCGCCCTCCCGACCAACAATGAGCAGTTCTTC.

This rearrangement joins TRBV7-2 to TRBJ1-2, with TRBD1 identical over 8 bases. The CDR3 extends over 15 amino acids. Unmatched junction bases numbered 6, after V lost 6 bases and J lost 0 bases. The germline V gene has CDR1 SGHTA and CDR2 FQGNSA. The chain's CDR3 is CASRTSRGPNYGYTF. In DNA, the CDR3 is TGTGCCAGCAGAACTAGCAGGGGGCCTAACTATGGCTACACCTTC.

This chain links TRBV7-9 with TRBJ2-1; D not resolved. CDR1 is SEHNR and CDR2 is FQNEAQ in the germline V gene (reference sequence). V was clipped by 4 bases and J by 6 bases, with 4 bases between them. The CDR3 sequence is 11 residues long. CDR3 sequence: CASSSINEQFF. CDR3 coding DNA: TGTGCCAGCAGCTCTATCAATGAGCAGTTCTTC. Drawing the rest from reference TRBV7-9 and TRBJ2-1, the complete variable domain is DTGVSQNPRHKITKRGQNVTFRCDPISEHNRLYWYRQTLGQGPEFLTYFQNEAQLEKSRLLSDRFSAERPKGSFSTLEIQRTEQGDSAMYLCASSSINEQFFGPGTRLTVL.

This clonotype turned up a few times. Here the CDR3 DNA reads TGTGCCAGCAGGGGATTTTATGGCTACACCTTC. Protein sequence: CASRGFYGYTF. The chain recombines TRBV27 with TRBJ1-2; D not certain. Germline V CDR1 and CDR2: MNHEY, SMNVEV (reference sequence). This CDR3 comprises 11 residues. The V and J ends lost 6 bases and 5 bases respectively, with 7 bases between them.

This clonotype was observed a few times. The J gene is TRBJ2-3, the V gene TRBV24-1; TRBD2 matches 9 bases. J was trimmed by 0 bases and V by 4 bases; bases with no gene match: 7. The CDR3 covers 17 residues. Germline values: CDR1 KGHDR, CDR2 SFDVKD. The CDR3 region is CATSDSLAGTSTDTQYF. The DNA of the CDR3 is TGTGCCACCAGTGACTCCCTAGCGGGAACTAGCACAGATACGCAGTATTTT.

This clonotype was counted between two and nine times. In nucleotides, the CDR3 is TGTGCCAGCAGCACGGACAGTCCCAATGAGCAGTTCTTC. Protein product: CASSTDSPNEQFF. The chain uses TRBV9 and TRBJ2-1; D perhaps matches TRBD1 (6 bases). The germline V gene encodes CDR1 SGDLS and CDR2 YYNGEE. The V end was cut by 4 bases, the J end by 6 bases, with 11 bases between. The CDR3 is 13 amino acids.

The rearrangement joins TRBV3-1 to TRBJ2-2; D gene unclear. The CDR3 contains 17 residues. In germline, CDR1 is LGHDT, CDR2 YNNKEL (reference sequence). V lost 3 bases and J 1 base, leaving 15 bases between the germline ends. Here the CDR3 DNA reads TGTGCCAGCAGCCACTATTCTTACTGGATGAACACCGGGGAGCTGTTTTTT. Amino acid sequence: CASSHYSYWMNTGELFF.

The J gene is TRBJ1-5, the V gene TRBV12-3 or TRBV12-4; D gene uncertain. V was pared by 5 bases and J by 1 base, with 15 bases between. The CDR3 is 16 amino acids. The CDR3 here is CASSGPVGESNQPQHF. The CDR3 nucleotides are TGTGCCAGCAGTGGTCCGGTTGGGGAAAGCAATCAGCCCCAGCATTTT.

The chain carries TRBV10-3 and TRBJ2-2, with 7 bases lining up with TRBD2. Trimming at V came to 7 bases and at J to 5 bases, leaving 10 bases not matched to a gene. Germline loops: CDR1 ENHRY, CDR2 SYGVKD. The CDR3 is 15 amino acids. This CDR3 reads CAINLSGGGTGELFF. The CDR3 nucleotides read TGTGCCATCAATTTGTCGGGAGGAGGAACCGGGGAGCTGTTTTTT.

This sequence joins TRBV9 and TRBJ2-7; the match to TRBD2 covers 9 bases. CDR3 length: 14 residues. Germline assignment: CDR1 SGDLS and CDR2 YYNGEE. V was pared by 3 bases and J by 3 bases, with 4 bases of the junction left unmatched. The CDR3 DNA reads TGTGCCAGCAGCGCTCTGACTAGCGGCTACGAGCAGTACTTC. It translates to CASSALTSGYEQYF.

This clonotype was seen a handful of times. The CDR3 coding sequence is TGCGCCAGCAGCCAAGAGGGTGAAGCTTTCTTT. Translation gives CASSQEGEAFF. The chain joins TRBV4-1 to TRBJ1-1; D is uncertain. The CDR3 has 11 residues. V lost 0 bases, J lost 7 bases, and 3 bases lay in between. The V gene's germline CDR1 is MGHRA and CDR2 YSYEKL.

The CDR3 region has the DNA TGTGCCAGCAGCTCCTCGACAGGGCCTCCCTCGCCGGAAGCTTTCTTT. This sequence encodes CASSSSTGPPSPEAFF. V is TRBV7-6 and J is TRBJ1-1, with 7 bases fitting TRBD1. From germline, CDR1 is SGHVS and CDR2 FNYEAQ. The CDR3 sequence is 16 residues long. Losses at the gene ends were 4 bases for V and 8 bases for J; bases not matched to a gene: 16.

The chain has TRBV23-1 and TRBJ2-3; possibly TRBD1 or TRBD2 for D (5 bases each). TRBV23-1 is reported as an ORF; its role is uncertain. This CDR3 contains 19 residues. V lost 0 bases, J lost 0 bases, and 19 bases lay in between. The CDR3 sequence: CASSQSRRATEGSTDTQYF. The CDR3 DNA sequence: TGCGCCAGCAGTCAATCAAGAAGGGCAACAGAGGGGAGCACAGATACGCAGTATTTT.

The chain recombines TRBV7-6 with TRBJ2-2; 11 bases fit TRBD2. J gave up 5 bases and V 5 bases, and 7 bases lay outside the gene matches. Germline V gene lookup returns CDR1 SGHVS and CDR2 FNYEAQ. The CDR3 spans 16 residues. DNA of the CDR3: TGTGCCAGCAGCCCAGGGGGGACTAGCGGTACCGGGGAGCTGTTTTTT. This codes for CASSPGGTSGTGELFF.

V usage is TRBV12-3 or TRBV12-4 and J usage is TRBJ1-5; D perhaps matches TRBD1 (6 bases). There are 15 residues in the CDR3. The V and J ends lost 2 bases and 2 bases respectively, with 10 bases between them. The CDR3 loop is CASSLTGAGNQPQHF. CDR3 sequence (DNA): TGTGCCAGCAGTTTAACGGGGGCGGGCAATCAGCCCCAGCATTTT.

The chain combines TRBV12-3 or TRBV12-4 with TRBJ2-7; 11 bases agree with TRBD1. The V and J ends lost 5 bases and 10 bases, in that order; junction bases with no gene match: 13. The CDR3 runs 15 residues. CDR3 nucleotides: TGTGCCAGCAGTGCCCCCGGGACAGGGGGACGGGAACAGTACTTC. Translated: CASSAPGTGGREQYF.

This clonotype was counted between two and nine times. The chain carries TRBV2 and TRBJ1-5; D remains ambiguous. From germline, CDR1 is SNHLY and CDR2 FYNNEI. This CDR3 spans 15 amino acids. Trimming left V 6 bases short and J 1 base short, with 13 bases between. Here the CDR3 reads CASRATSASNQPQHF. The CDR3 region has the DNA TGTGCCAGCAGGGCCACCTCGGCCAGCAATCAGCCCCAGCATTTT.